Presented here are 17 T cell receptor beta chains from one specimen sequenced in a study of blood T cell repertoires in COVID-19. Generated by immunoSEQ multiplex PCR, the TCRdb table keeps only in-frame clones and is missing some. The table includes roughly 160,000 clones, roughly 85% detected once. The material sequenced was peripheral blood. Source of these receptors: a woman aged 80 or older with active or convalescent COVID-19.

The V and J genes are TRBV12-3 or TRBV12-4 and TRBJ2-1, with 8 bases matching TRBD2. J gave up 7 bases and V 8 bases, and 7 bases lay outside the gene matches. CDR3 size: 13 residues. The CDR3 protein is CASARLAWNEQFF. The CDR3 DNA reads TGTGCCAGCGCCAGACTAGCGTGGAATGAGCAGTTCTTC.

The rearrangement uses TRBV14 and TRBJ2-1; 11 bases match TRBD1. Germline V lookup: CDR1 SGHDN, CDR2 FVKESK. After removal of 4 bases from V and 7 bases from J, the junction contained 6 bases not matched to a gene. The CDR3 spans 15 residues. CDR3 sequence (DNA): TGTGCCAGCAGCCCTCATGGACAGGGGGCGAATGAGCAGTTCTTC. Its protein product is CASSPHGQGANEQFF.

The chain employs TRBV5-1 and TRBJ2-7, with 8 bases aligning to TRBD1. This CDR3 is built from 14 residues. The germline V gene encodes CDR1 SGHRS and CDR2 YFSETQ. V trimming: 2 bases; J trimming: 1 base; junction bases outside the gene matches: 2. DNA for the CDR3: TGCGCCAGCAGCTTACAGGGGGTATCCTACGAGCAGTACTTC. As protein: CASSLQGVSYEQYF.

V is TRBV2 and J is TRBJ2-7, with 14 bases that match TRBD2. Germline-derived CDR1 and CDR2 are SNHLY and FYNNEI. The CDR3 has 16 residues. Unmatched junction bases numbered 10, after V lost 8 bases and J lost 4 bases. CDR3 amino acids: CASCRLAGGVGYEQYF. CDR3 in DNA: TGTGCCAGCTGCCGACTAGCGGGAGGGGTGGGTTACGAGCAGTACTTC. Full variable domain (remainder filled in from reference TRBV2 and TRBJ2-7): EPEVTQTPSHQVTQMGQEVILRCVPISNHLYFYWYRQILGQKVEFLVSFYNNEISEKSEIFDDQFSVERPDGSNFTLKIRSTKLEDSAMYFCASCRLAGGVGYEQYFGPGTRLTVT.

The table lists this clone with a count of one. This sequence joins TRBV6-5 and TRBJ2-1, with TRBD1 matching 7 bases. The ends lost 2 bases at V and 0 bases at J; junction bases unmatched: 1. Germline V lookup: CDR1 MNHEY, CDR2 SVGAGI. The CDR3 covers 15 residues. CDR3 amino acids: CASSYDRVSYNEQFF. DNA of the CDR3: TGTGCCAGCAGTTACGACAGGGTCTCCTACAATGAGCAGTTCTTC.

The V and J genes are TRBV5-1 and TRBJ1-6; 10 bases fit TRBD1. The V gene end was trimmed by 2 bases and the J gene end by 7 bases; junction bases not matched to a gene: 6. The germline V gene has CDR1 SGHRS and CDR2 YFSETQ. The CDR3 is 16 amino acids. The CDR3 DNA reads TGCGCCAGCAGCTTCATGACAGGGGGCAGCAATTCACCCCTCCACTTT. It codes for CASSFMTGGSNSPLHF.

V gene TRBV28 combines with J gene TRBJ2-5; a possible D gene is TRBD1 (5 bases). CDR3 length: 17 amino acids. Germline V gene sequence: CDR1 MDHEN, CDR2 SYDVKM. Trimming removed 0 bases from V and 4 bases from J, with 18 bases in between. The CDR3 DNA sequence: TGTGCCAGCAGTTTATGGGCGCCTGGGGCATCAGGAGAGACCCAGTACTTC. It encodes CASSLWAPGASGETQYF.

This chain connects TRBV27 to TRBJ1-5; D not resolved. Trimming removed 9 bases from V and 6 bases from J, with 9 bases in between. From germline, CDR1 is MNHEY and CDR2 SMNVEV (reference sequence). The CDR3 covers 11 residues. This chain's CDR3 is CASGRVQPQHF. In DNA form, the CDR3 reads TGTGCCAGTGGGAGGGTTCAGCCCCAGCATTTT.

The CDR3 nucleotides are TGTGCCAGCAGCCCAGAATCGGACTATGGCTACACCTTC. It encodes CASSPESDYGYTF. The chain has TRBV4-2 and TRBJ1-2; D is ambiguous. Between the trimmed V and J ends, which lost 4 bases and 3 bases, there was a span of 9 bases. The V gene's germline CDR1 is LGHNA and CDR2 YNFKEQ. The CDR3 totals 13 residues.

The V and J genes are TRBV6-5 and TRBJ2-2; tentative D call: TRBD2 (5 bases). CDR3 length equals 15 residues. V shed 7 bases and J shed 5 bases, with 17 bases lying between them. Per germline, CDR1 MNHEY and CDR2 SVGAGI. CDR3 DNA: TGTGCCAGCACCTCACCTATGTCGGGGACCGGGGAGCTGTTTTTT. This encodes CASTSPMSGTGELFF.

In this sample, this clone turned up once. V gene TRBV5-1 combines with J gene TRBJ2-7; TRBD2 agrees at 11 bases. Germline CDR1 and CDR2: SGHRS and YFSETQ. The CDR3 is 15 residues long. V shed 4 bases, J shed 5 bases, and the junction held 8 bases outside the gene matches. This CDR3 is CASSPLAGAPDEQYF. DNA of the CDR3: TGCGCCAGCAGCCCACTAGCGGGAGCCCCGGACGAGCAGTACTTC.

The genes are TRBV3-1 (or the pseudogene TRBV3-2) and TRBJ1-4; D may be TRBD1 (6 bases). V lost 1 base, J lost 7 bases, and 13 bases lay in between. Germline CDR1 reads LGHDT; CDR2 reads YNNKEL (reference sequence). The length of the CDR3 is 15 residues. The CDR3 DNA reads TGTGCCAGCAGCCAAGCCGGGGACACGGGTGAAAAACTGTTTTTT. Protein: CASSQAGDTGEKLFF.

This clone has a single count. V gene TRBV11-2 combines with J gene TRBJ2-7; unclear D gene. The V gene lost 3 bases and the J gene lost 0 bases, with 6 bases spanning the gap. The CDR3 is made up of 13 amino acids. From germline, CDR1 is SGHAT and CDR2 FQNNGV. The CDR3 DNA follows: TGTGCCAGCAGCTTGACAAACTCCTACGAGCAGTACTTC. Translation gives CASSLTNSYEQYF.

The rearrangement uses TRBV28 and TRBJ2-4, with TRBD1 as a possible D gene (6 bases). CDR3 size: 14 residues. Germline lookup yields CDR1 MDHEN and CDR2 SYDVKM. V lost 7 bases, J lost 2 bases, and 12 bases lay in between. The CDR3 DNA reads TGTGCCAGCAACCTTCAGGGGTCCAAAAACATTCAGTACTTC. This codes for CASNLQGSKNIQYF. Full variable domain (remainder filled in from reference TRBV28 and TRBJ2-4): DVKVTQSSRYLVKRTGEKVFLECVQDMDHENMFWYRQDPGLGLRLIYFSYDVKMKEKGDIPEGYSVSREKKERFSLILESASTNQTSMYLCASNLQGSKNIQYFGAGTRLSVL.

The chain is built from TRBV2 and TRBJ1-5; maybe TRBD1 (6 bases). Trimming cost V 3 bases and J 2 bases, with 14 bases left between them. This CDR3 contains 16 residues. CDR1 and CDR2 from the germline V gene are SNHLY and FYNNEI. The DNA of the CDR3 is TGTGCCAGCAGTGATGGGGGGGGCGAAGGCAATCAGCCCCAGCATTTT. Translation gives CASSDGGGEGNQPQHF.

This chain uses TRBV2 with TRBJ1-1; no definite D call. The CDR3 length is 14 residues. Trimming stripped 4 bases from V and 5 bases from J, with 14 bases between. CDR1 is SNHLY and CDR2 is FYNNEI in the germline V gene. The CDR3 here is CASSASGLSTEAFF. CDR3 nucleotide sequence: TGTGCCAGCAGTGCGTCGGGTCTGAGTACTGAAGCTTTCTTT. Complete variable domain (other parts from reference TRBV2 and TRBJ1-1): EPEVTQTPSHQVTQMGQEVILRCVPISNHLYFYWYRQILGQKVEFLVSFYNNEISEKSEIFDDQFSVERPDGSNFTLKIRSTKLEDSAMYFCASSASGLSTEAFFGQGTRLTVV.

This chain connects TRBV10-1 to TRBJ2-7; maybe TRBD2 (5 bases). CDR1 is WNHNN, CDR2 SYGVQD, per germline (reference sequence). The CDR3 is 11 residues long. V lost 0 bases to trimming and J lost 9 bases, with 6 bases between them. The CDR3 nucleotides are TGCGCCAGCAGTGAGTCGGGAGTGCAGTACTTC. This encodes CASSESGVQYF.